The 5 T cell receptor beta chains below come from one sample, sequenced in a study of cytomegalovirus exposure and HLA in healthy donors. The primer mix had 60 Vbeta and 13 Jbeta primers. Using immunoSEQ multiplex PCR, the repertoire was profiled, and TCRdb retains in-frame clones only, with some absent. The data show about 120,000 clones, with around three quarters seen just once and 4.5% to 6% held by the top ten. Sequencing used PBMCs. The receptors were gathered from a man aged 18 to 30 in good health and CMV-seropositive.

This clone was detected once. This chain uses TRBV7-3 with TRBJ1-5; no clear D gene. Germline CDR1 is SGHTA and CDR2 is FQGTGA. Trimming took off 3 bases at V and 4 bases at J, with 13 bases between the two ends. The CDR3 has 15 amino acids. CDR3: CASSFLNSPNQPQHF. Here the CDR3 DNA reads TGTGCCAGCAGCTTCTTGAACTCGCCGAATCAGCCCCAGCATTTT.

This clone was counted a single time. The V gene is TRBV5-4, the J gene TRBJ2-7; 7 bases align to TRBD1. This CDR3 has 15 residues. From germline, CDR1 is SGHNT and CDR2 YYREEE (reference sequence). V was pared by 5 bases and J by 2 bases, with 10 bases of the junction left unmatched. The CDR3 DNA reads TGTGCCAGCAGGGACACAGGGGTGGGGACCTACGAGCAGTACTTC. It is translated as CASRDTGVGTYEQYF.

This chain links TRBV13 with TRBJ2-7, with 9 bases fitting TRBD2. The CDR3 sequence is 16 residues long. Looked up from germline, CDR1 is PRHDT and CDR2 is FYEKMQ (reference sequence). With V trimmed by 4 bases and J by 2 bases, 9 bases remained unmatched. As DNA, the CDR3 is TGTGCCAGCAGCTACCCTAGCGGGACCGGAACCTACGAGCAGTACTTC. Its protein is CASSYPSGTGTYEQYF.

The V and J genes are TRBV11-1 and TRBJ1-1; D not resolved. Germline V gives CDR1 SGHAT, CDR2 FQDESV (reference sequence). V was shortened by 2 bases and J by 0 bases, with 7 bases between the two germline ends. The CDR3 runs to 14 residues. CDR3 DNA: TGTGCCAGCAGCTTATCCAGAATGAACACTGAAGCTTTCTTT. This gives the protein CASSLSRMNTEAFF.

The CDR3 DNA is TGTGCCAGCAGCCTCCCTGGTTCGGTCTCCTACAATGAGCAGTTCTTC. It specifies CASSLPGSVSYNEQFF. V is TRBV7-2 and J is TRBJ2-1; D gene uncertain. This CDR3 has 16 residues. Deletions cut 5 bases from V and 0 bases from J, with 14 bases between. Germline values: CDR1 SGHTA, CDR2 FQGNSA.